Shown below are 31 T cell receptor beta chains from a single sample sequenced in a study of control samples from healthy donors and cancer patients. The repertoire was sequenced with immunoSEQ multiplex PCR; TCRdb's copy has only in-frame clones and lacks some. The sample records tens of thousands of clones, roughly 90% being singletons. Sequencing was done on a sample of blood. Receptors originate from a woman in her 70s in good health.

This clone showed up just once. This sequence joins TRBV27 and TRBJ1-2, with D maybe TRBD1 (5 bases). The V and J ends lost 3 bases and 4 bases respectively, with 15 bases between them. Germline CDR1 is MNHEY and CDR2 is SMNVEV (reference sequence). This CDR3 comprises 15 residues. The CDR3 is CASSFSADRLYGYTF. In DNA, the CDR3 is TGTGCCAGCAGTTTTTCGGCAGACAGACTCTATGGCTACACCTTC.

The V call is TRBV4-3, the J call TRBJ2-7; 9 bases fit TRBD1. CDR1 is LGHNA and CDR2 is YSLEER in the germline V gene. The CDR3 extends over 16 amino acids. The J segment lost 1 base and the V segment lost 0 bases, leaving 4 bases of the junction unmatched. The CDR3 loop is CASSQDLGTGSYEQYF. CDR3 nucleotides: TGCGCCAGCAGCCAAGATCTGGGGACAGGGTCCTACGAGCAGTACTTC.

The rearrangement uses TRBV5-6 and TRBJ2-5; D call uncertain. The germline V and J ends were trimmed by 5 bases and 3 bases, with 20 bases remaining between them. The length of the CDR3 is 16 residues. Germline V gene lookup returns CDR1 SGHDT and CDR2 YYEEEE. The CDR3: CASRDGPTGLEETQYF. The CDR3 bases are TGTGCCAGCAGGGATGGGCCGACTGGGTTAGAAGAGACCCAGTACTTC.

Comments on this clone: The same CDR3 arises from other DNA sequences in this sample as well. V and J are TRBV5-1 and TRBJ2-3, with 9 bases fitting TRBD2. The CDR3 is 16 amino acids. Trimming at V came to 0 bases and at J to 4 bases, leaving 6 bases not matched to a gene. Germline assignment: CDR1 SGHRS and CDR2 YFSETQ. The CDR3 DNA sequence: TGCGCCAGCAGCTTGGCAGGGCGGGGGGGCCCAGATACGCAGTATTTT. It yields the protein CASSLAGRGGPDTQYF.

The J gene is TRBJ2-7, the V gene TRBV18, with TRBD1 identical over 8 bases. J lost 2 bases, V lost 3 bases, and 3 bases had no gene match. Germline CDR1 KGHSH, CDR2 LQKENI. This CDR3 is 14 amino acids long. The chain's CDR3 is CASSPGTGTYEQYF. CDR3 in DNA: TGTGCCAGCTCACCCGGGACAGGAACCTACGAGCAGTACTTC.

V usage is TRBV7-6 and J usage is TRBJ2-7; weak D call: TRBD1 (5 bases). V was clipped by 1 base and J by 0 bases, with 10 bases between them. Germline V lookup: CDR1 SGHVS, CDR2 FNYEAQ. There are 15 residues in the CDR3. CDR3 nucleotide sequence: TGTGCCAGCAGCTTAGGGCAGGGCAACTCCTACGAGCAGTACTTC. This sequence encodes CASSLGQGNSYEQYF.

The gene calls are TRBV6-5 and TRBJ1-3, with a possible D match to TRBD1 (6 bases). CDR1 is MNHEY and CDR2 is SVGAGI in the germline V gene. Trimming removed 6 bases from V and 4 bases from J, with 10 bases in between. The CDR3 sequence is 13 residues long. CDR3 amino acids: CASSGTPGNTIYF. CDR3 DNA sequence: TGTGCCAGCAGCGGGACACCGGGAAACACCATATATTTT.

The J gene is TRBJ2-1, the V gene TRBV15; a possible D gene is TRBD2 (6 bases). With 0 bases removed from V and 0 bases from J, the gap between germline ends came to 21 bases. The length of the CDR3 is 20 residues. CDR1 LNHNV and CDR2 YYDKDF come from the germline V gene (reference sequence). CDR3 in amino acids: CATSRDPTLFGGGSYNEQFF. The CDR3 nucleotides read TGTGCCACCAGCAGAGATCCCACTCTTTTTGGGGGAGGCTCCTACAATGAGCAGTTCTTC.

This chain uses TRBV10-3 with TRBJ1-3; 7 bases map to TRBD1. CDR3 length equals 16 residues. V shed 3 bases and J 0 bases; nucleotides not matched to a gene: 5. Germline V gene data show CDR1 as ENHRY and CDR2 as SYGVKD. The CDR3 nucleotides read TGTGCCATCAGTGATCCCAGGGGGGACTCTGGAAACACCATATATTTT. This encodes CAISDPRGDSGNTIYF.

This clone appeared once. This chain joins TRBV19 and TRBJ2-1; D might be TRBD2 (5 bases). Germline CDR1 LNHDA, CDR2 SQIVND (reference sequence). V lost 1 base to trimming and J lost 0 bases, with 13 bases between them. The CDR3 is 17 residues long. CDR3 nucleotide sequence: TGTGCCAGTAGTATAGGAGAGTTGGGAGTCTCCTACAATGAGCAGTTCTTC. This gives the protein CASSIGELGVSYNEQFF. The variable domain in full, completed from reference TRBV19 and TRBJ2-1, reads DGGITQSPKYLFRKEGQNVTLSCEQNLNHDAMYWYRQDPGQGLRLIYYSQIVNDFQKGDIAEGYSVSREKKESFPLTVTSAQKNPTAFYLCASSIGELGVSYNEQFFGPGTRLTVL.

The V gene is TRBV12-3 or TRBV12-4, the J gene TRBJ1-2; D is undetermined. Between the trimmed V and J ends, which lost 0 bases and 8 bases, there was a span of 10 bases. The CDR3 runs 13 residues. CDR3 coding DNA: TGTGCCAGCAGTTTAGCGCATCACGTCGGCTACACCTTC. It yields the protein CASSLAHHVGYTF.

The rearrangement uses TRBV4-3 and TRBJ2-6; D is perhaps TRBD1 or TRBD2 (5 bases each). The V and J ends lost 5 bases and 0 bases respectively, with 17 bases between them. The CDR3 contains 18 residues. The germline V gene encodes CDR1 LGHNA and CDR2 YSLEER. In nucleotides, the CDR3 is TGCGCCAGCAGCACTCCTTCCGGGACCAGCTCTGGGGCCAACGTCCTGACTTTC. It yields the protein CASSTPSGTSSGANVLTF.

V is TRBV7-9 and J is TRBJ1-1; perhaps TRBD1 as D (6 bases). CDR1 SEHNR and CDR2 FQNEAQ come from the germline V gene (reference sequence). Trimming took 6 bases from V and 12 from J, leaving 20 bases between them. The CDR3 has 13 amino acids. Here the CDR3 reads CASSNAGQPGSFF. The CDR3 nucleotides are TGTGCCAGCAGTAACGCTGGACAGCCCGGATCTTTCTTT.

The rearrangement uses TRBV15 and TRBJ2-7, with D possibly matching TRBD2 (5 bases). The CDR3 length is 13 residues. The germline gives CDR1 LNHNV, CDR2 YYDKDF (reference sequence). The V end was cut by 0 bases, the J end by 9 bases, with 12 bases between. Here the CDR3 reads CATSRERKAGQYF. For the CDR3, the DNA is TGTGCCACCAGCAGAGAGAGGAAGGCGGGGCAGTACTTC. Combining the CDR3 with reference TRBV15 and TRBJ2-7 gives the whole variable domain DAMVIQNPRYQVTQFGKPVTLSCSQTLNHNVMYWYQQKSSQAPKLLFHYYDKDFNNEADTPDNFQSRRPNTSFCFLDIRSPGLGDTAMYLCATSRERKAGQYFGPGTRLTVT.

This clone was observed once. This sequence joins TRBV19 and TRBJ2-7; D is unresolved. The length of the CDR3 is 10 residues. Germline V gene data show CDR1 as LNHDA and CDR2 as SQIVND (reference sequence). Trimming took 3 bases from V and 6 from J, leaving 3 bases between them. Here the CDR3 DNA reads TGTGCCAGTAGTATCTCCGAGCAGTACTTC. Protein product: CASSISEQYF.

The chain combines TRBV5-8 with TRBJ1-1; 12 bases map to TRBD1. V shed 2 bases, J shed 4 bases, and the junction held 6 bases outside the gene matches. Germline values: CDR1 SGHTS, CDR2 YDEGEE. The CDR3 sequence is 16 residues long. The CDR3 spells CASSFGTGGLGTEAFF. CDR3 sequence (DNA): TGTGCCAGCAGCTTCGGGACAGGGGGCTTGGGCACTGAAGCTTTCTTT.

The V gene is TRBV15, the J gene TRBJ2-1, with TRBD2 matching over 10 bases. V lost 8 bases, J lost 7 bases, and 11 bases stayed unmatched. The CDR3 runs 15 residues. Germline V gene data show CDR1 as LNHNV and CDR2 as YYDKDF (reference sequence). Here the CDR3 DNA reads TGTGCCACCTCCAAGCAGCGGGAGGGAGGGAATGAGCAGTTCTTC. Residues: CATSKQREGGNEQFF.

CDR3: CASSLMARRTGELFF. The CDR3 DNA is TGCGCCAGCAGCTTGATGGCCAGAAGGACCGGGGAGCTGTTTTTT. The chain carries TRBV5-1 and TRBJ2-2; D is unclear. This CDR3 is built from 15 residues. The V end was cut by 1 base, the J end by 5 bases, with 12 bases between. Germline V lookup: CDR1 SGHRS, CDR2 YFSETQ.

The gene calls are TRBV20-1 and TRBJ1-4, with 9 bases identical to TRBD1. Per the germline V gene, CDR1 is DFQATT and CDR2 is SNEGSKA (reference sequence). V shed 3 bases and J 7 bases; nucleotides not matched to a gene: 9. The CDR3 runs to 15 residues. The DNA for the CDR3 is TGCAGTGCTAGTGAAACAGGGGGCCGGGGTGAAAAACTGTTTTTT. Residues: CSASETGGRGEKLFF.

The CDR3 bases are TGTGCCAGCAGCTTAGTAGCGGGGGGCCGTCAAGAGACCCAGTACTTC. Translated, it gives CASSLVAGGRQETQYF. This chain uses TRBV11-2 with TRBJ2-5; 10 nucleotides line up with TRBD2. The CDR3 spans 16 residues. Germline V gene sequence: CDR1 SGHAT, CDR2 FQNNGV. The ends lost 1 base at V and 2 bases at J; junction bases unmatched: 4.

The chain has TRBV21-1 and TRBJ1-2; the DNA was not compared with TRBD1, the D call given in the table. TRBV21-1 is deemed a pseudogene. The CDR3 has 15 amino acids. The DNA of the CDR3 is TGTGCCAGCAGCAGTCCGGGACAGGGGGCGCGCGGCTACACCTTC. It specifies CASSSPGQGARGYTF.

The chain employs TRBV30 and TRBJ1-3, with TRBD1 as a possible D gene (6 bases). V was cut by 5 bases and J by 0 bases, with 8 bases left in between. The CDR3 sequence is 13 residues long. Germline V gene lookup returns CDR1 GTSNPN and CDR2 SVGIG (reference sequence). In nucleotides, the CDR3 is TGTGCCTGGGGACAGAGCTCTGGAAACACCATATATTTT. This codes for CAWGQSSGNTIYF.

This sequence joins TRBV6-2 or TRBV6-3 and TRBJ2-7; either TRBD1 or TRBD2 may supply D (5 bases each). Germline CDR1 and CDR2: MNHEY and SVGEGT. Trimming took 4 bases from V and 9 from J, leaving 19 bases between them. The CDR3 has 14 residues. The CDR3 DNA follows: TGTGCCAGCAGTTCGAGGGACCAGAGGCTGGTGCAGTACTTC. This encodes CASSSRDQRLVQYF.

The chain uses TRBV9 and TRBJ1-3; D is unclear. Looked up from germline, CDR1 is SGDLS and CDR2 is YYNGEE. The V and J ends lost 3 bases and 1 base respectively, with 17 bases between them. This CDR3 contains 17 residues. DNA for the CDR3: TGTGCCAGCAGCGGGCGTGAAGGCTCAAGTTCTGGAAACACCATATATTTT. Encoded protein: CASSGREGSSSGNTIYF.

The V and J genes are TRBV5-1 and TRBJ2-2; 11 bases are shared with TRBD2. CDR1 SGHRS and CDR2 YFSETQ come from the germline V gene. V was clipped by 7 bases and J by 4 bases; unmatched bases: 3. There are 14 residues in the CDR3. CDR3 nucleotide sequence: TGCGCCAGCGGTAGCGGGGGGGCCACCGGGGAGCTGTTTTTT. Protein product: CASGSGGATGELFF.

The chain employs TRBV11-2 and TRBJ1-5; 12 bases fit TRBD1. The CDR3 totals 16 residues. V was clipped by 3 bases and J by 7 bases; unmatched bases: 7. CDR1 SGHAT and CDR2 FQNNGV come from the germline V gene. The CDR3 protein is CASSLGQGAVGQPQHF. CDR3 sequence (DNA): TGTGCCAGCAGCTTGGGACAGGGGGCAGTTGGACAGCCCCAGCATTTT.

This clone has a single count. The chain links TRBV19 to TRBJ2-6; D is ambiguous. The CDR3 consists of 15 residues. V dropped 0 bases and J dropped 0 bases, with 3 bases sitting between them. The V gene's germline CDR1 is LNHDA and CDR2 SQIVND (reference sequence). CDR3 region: CASSIDGSGANVLTF. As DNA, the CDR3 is TGTGCCAGTAGTATAGACGGCTCTGGGGCCAACGTCCTGACTTTC.

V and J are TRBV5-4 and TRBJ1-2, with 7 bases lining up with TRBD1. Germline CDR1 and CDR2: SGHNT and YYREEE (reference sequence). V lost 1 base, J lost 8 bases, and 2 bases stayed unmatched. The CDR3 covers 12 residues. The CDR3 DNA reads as TGTGCCAGCAGCTTGACGACAGGGGGCTACACCTTC. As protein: CASSLTTGGYTF.

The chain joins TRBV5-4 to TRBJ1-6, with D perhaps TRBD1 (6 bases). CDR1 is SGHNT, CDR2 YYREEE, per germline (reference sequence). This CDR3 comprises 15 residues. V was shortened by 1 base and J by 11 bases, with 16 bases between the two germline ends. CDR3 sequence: CASSLTAGVEAPLHF. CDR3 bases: TGTGCCAGCAGCTTGACCGCAGGGGTTGAAGCACCCCTCCACTTT.

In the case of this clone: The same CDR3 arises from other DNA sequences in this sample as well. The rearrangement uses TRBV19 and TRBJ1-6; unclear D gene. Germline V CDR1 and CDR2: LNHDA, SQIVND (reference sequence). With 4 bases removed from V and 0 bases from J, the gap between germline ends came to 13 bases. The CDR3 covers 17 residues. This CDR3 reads CASSTGRVSSYNSPLHF. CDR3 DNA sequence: TGTGCCAGTAGTACCGGACGGGTTAGCTCCTATAATTCACCCCTCCACTTT.

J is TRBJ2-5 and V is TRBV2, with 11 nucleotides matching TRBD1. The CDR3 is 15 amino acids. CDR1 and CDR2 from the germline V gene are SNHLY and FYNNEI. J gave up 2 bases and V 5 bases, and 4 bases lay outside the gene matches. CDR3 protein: CASSRDRGSQETQYF. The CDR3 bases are TGTGCCAGCAGTCGGGACAGGGGGTCGCAAGAGACCCAGTACTTC.